A single sample is the source of the 9 T cell receptor beta chains below, sequenced in a study of cytomegalovirus exposure and HLA in healthy donors. The PCR made use of 60 Vbeta and 13 Jbeta primers. The protocol was immunoSEQ multiplex PCR, while the TCRdb copy is restricted to in-frame clones and leaves out a portion. The data contain about 130,000 clones, roughly four fifths of them singletons. The sample comprised PBMCs. The receptors were sampled from a man aged 25 to 45 in good health and CMV-seronegative.

The gene calls are TRBV4-1 and TRBJ2-7, with 7 nucleotides matching TRBD1. CDR1 MGHRA and CDR2 YSYEKL come from the germline V gene. The junction had 7 bases not matched to a gene; V was cut back by 1 base and J by 4 bases. CDR3 size: 15 residues. The CDR3 DNA follows: TGCGCCAGCAGCCAAGCCCCGGGACAGCTATACGAGCAGTACTTC. Its translation: CASSQAPGQLYEQYF.

The chain joins TRBV27 to TRBJ2-5, with D perhaps matching TRBD1 (6 bases). The CDR3 is 15 amino acids. Trimming cost V 6 bases and J 4 bases, with 18 bases left between them. Germline V gene lookup returns CDR1 MNHEY and CDR2 SMNVEV (reference sequence). CDR3 sequence: CASSSTAHRAETQYF. The CDR3 DNA reads TGTGCCAGCAGCTCTACTGCACACAGGGCAGAGACCCAGTACTTC.

This clone was seen a few times. The chain uses TRBV5-1 and TRBJ1-5; D may be TRBD1 (5 bases). The CDR3 is 16 residues long. CDR1 and CDR2 (germline): SGHRS, YFSETQ. Trimming shortened V by 4 bases and J by 4 bases, and 18 bases separated the two germline ends. CDR3 loop: CASSPDWGVGNQPQHF. The CDR3 nucleotides are TGCGCCAGCAGCCCTGATTGGGGGGTTGGAAATCAGCCCCAGCATTTT.

Written as DNA, the CDR3 is TGTGCCAGCAGTTTATCAGGGGCAACTAATGAAAAACTGTTTTTT. Its protein product is CASSLSGATNEKLFF. The J gene is TRBJ1-4, the V gene TRBV28; D is possibly TRBD1 (6 bases). Germline V gives CDR1 MDHEN, CDR2 SYDVKM. Between the trimmed V and J ends, which lost 1 base and 0 bases, there was a span of 6 bases. The CDR3 runs 15 residues.

The chain uses TRBV6-1 and TRBJ2-7; perhaps D is TRBD1 or TRBD2 (10 bases each). Trimming took 3 bases from V and 1 from J, leaving 25 bases between them. Per germline, CDR1 MNHNS and CDR2 SASEGT. The CDR3 is 19 residues long. The CDR3 sequence: CASSDLGQGNSGGSYEQYF. DNA for the CDR3: TGTGCCAGCAGTGATCTGGGACAGGGGAATAGCGGGGGGTCCTACGAGCAGTACTTC.

The chain uses TRBV14 and TRBJ2-6; possible D gene TRBD1, 5 bases. The V gene's germline CDR1 is SGHDN and CDR2 FVKESK. Trimming removed 5 bases from V and 0 bases from J, with 17 bases in between. This CDR3 comprises 18 residues. CDR3 residues: CASSSGHQGDSGANVLTF. CDR3 bases: TGTGCCAGCAGCTCCGGGCACCAAGGGGACTCTGGGGCCAACGTCCTGACTTTC.

V gene TRBV21-1 combines with J gene TRBJ1-5. TRBV21-1 is a pseudogene locus. The CDR3 has 12 residues. The DNA of the CDR3 is TGTGCCAGCAAGAGGCGCAATCAGCCCCAGCATTTT. Its protein product is CASKRRNQPQHF.

V is TRBV29-1 and J is TRBJ2-1, with TRBD1 as a possible D gene (6 bases). Germline V lookup: CDR1 SQVTM, CDR2 ANQGSEA. The CDR3 loop spans 14 amino acids. Trimming stripped 5 bases from V and 9 bases from J, with 20 bases between. The CDR3 region is CSVSKGGARGEQFF. Here the CDR3 DNA reads TGCAGCGTTTCCAAAGGGGGTGCTCGGGGTGAGCAGTTCTTC.

V gene TRBV5-1 combines with J gene TRBJ2-1; TRBD2 matches 9 bases. With 5 bases clipped from V and 9 bases from J, the junction kept 12 bases outside the gene matches. Germline V gene sequence: CDR1 SGHRS, CDR2 YFSETQ. This CDR3 region has 15 residues. Written as DNA, the CDR3 is TGCGCCAGCAGTTCTAGCGGGGCCCCGGGAGGTGAGCAGTTCTTC. Translating it yields CASSSSGAPGGEQFF.